Shown below are 25 T cell receptor beta chains from a single sample sequenced in a study of blood T cell repertoires in COVID-19. Assay: immunoSEQ multiplex PCR; the TCRdb copy retains only in-frame clones and omits some. The data contain a few hundred thousand clones, about 89% of them seen just once; the ten biggest clones take up about 3%. Sequencing was performed on peripheral blood. The origin of the receptors is a woman in her twenties or thirties with COVID-19, enrolled during active disease.

V usage is TRBV7-9 and J usage is TRBJ2-7, with 9 bases fitting TRBD2. Germline V gives CDR1 SEHNR, CDR2 FQNEAQ (reference sequence). The V segment lost 1 base and the J segment 0 bases; nucleotides outside the gene matches: 4. The CDR3 is made up of 16 amino acids. For the CDR3, the DNA is TGTGCCAGCAGCTTAGGGGGCGGGAGGGTCTCCTACGAGCAGTACGTC. Amino acid sequence: CASSLGGGRVSYEQYV.

The CDR3 spells CASSQTGTANSPLHF. The CDR3, as DNA: TGTGCCAGCAGCCAAACCGGGACAGCCAATTCACCCCTCCACTTT. The V and J genes are TRBV11-3 and TRBJ1-6; 7 bases are a match to TRBD1. The CDR3 covers 15 residues. Germline CDR1 reads SGHNT; CDR2 reads YENEEA. V trimming: 5 bases; J trimming: 7 bases; junction bases outside the gene matches: 8.

V gene TRBV12-3 or TRBV12-4 combines with J gene TRBJ2-2; D unresolved. The CDR3 contains 11 residues. The V and J ends lost 3 bases and 9 bases respectively, with 5 bases between them. In nucleotides, the CDR3 is TGTGCCAGCAGTTTCTCCTGGGAGCTGTTTTTT. It translates to CASSFSWELFF.

The CDR3, as DNA: TGTGCCAGCAGTTCATACAGGGGTGCACCCTACAATGAGCAGTTCTTC. Protein: CASSSYRGAPYNEQFF. The V gene is TRBV27, the J gene TRBJ2-1; 7 positions agree with TRBD1. V lost 4 bases to trimming and J lost 2 bases; unmatched junction nucleotides: 8. CDR3 length: 16 residues. The germline gives CDR1 MNHEY, CDR2 SMNVEV (reference sequence).

The V call is TRBV19, the J call TRBJ1-5; 7 positions match TRBD1. CDR1 LNHDA and CDR2 SQIVND come from the germline V gene (reference sequence). The CDR3 is 16 amino acids. Losses at the gene ends were 4 bases for V and 3 bases for J; bases not matched to a gene: 9. The CDR3 DNA reads TGTGCCAGTAGTACGCCAGGGGGTTGGGACAATCAGCCCCAGCATTTT. It specifies CASSTPGGWDNQPQHF.

The genes are TRBV2 and TRBJ2-7; 8 bases are a match to TRBD1. This CDR3 has 15 amino acids. V shed 3 bases and J 0 bases; nucleotides not matched to a gene: 4. Per the germline V gene, CDR1 is SNHLY and CDR2 is FYNNEI. The CDR3 region is CASSDQGASSYEQYF. CDR3 in DNA: TGTGCCAGCAGTGATCAGGGGGCGAGCTCCTACGAGCAGTACTTC.

The rearrangement uses TRBV4-3 and TRBJ1-3, with 9 positions matching TRBD1. Germline V gene lookup returns CDR1 LGHNA and CDR2 YSLEER. Unmatched junction bases numbered 6, after V lost 3 bases and J lost 3 bases. The CDR3 is 16 amino acids. CDR3 nucleotide sequence: TGCGCCAGCAGCCATTCTACAGGGGGCGATGGAAACACCATATATTTT. This encodes CASSHSTGGDGNTIYF.

The V and J genes are TRBV11-2 and TRBJ2-5, with 7 bases that match TRBD1. This CDR3 has 16 residues. Looked up from germline, CDR1 is SGHAT and CDR2 is FQNNGV. V lost 5 bases and J lost 5; bases outside the gene matches: 14. CDR3 sequence (DNA): TGTGCCAGCAGCCCTCAACCAGGACAGGCGATGGAGACCCAGTACTTC. It yields the protein CASSPQPGQAMETQYF.

This chain links TRBV7-2 with TRBJ1-2; D is unresolved. The length of the CDR3 is 13 residues. Trimming took 5 bases from V and 8 from J, leaving 15 bases between them. Germline V gives CDR1 SGHTA, CDR2 FQGNSA. CDR3 amino acids: CASSPDGGGGYTF. CDR3 in DNA: TGTGCCAGCAGCCCAGATGGAGGCGGCGGCTACACCTTC. The variable domain in full, completed from reference TRBV7-2 and TRBJ1-2, reads GAGVSQSPSNKVTEKGKDVELRCDPISGHTALYWYRQSLGQGLEFLIYFQGNSAPDKSGLPSDRFSAERTGGSVSTLTIQRTQQEDSAVYLCASSPDGGGGYTFGSGTRLTVV.

The rearrangement links TRBV11-2 to TRBJ2-7; maybe TRBD2 (6 bases). V dropped 4 bases and J dropped 0 bases, with 19 bases sitting between them. The CDR3 extends over 17 amino acids. CDR1 and CDR2 from the germline V gene are SGHAT and FQNNGV. CDR3 region: CASSSRGKRRPSYEQYF. As DNA, the CDR3 is TGTGCCAGCAGCTCCCGGGGGAAGCGGAGACCCTCCTACGAGCAGTACTTC.

The chain has TRBV11-3 and TRBJ1-4; D is undetermined. The CDR3 consists of 14 residues. V was shortened by 5 bases and J by 0 bases, with 7 bases between the two germline ends. Germline loops: CDR1 SGHNT, CDR2 YENEEA. CDR3 DNA sequence: TGTGCCAGCAGCATCAGTGCAACTAATGAAAAACTGTTTTTT. Translation gives CASSISATNEKLFF.

The genes are TRBV4-3 and TRBJ2-3; D may be TRBD2 (7 bases). Germline lookup yields CDR1 LGHNA and CDR2 YSLEER. V was clipped by 0 bases and J by 6 bases, with 19 bases between them. The CDR3 length is 17 residues. The CDR3 bases are TGCGCCAGCAGCCAAGAGCGGGTTGGGGGGGCGAGGGATACGCAGTATTTT. Translated: CASSQERVGGARDTQYF.

The V and J genes are TRBV5-1 and TRBJ1-3, with D uncertain. The CDR3 totals 13 residues. The V gene's germline CDR1 is SGHRS and CDR2 YFSETQ. V lost 0 bases and J lost 4, with 5 bases in between. This CDR3 reads CASSLEAGNTIYF. The CDR3 DNA reads TGCGCCAGCAGCTTGGAAGCCGGAAACACCATATATTTT. Full variable domain (remainder filled in from reference TRBV5-1 and TRBJ1-3): KAGVTQTPRYLIKTRGQQVTLSCSPISGHRSVSWYQQTPGQGLQFLFEYFSETQRNKGNFPGRFSGRQFSNSRSEMNVSTLELGDSALYLCASSLEAGNTIYFGEGSWLTVV.

The rearrangement uses TRBV19 and TRBJ1-5; D is unresolved. CDR1 and CDR2 from the germline V gene are LNHDA and SQIVND (reference sequence). This CDR3 spans 14 amino acids. V was pared by 6 bases and J by 2 bases, with 11 bases between. The CDR3 DNA follows: TGTGCCAGTAGATCGGGAGGAGGCAATCAGCCCCAGCATTTT. It yields the protein CASRSGGGNQPQHF.

The chain combines TRBV16 with TRBJ1-2; TRBD1 matches at 9 bases. The CDR3 has 17 residues. The J segment lost 4 bases and the V segment lost 3 bases, leaving 12 bases of the junction unmatched. Germline V lookup: CDR1 KGHSY, CDR2 FQNENV. Written as DNA, the CDR3 is TGTGCCAGCAGCCAGGGTAACAGGGGGCCCTTTCGCTATGGCTACACCTTC. Residues: CASSQGNRGPFRYGYTF.

Concerning this clone: The junction and the germline gene differ at one end; a read error may be behind it. The chain uses TRBV12-3 or TRBV12-4 and TRBJ2-1; 7 nucleotides line up with TRBD2. The CDR3 is 12 amino acids. The CDR3 sequence is CASSFGGVERLF. CDR3 DNA sequence: TGTGCCAGCAGTTTTGGGGGGGTGGAAAGGCTCTTC.

J is TRBJ2-3 and V is TRBV6-6, with 11 bases that match TRBD2. Germline V gene lookup returns CDR1 MNHNY and CDR2 SVGAGI (reference sequence). The trim removed 6 bases at V and 6 bases at J, leaving 8 bases unmatched. This CDR3 is 15 amino acids long. The CDR3 coding sequence is TGTGCCAGCAGCCCCATTAGCGGGAGGGGTGATACGCAGTATTTT. Translation: CASSPISGRGDTQYF.

The V call is TRBV11-2, the J call TRBJ2-1, with TRBD1 matching 10 bases. With V trimmed by 5 bases and J by 7 bases, 2 bases remained unmatched. CDR1 is SGHAT, CDR2 FQNNGV, per germline. The CDR3 runs 13 residues. Written as DNA, the CDR3 is TGTGCCAGCAGCCGACAGGGGGCGAATGAGCAGTTCTTC. Encoded protein: CASSRQGANEQFF.

The chain has TRBV16 and TRBJ2-1, with D possibly matching TRBD2 (6 bases). CDR3 length: 13 residues. V was trimmed by 8 bases and J by 9 bases, leaving 17 bases between them. Germline CDR1 is KGHSY and CDR2 is FQNENV. CDR3 sequence: CASLGGLDGEQFF. CDR3 DNA: TGTGCCAGCTTGGGAGGACTGGATGGTGAGCAGTTCTTC.

This rearrangement joins TRBV29-1 to TRBJ2-5; a possible D gene is TRBD1 (6 bases). This CDR3 has 13 amino acids. Per germline, CDR1 SQVTM and CDR2 ANQGSEA. Trimming pared 6 bases from V and 3 bases from J, leaving 14 bases between. CDR3 in DNA: TGCAGCGTGATATCACAGGGCGAAGAGACCCAGTACTTC. Protein product: CSVISQGEETQYF.

The sample holds many counts of this clone. The gene calls are TRBV29-1 and TRBJ1-1; TRBD1 aligns across 10 bases. CDR3 length: 14 amino acids. From germline, CDR1 is SQVTM and CDR2 ANQGSEA. V lost 7 bases, J lost 5 bases, and 10 bases stayed unmatched. As DNA, the CDR3 is TGCAGCGCTACGACAGGGGGCGCAGGGACTGAAGCTTTCTTT. It translates to CSATTGGAGTEAFF.

The DNA of the CDR3 is TGTGCCAGCAGCCACGCCCGGAGCTCCTACGAGCAGTACTTC. Translating it yields CASSHARSSYEQYF. The chain employs TRBV3-1 (or the pseudogene TRBV3-2) and TRBJ2-7; D unresolved. Germline V gives CDR1 LGHDT, CDR2 YNNKEL (reference sequence). Trimming pared 3 bases from V and 0 bases from J, leaving 9 bases between. This CDR3 has 14 residues.

This chain uses TRBV5-1 with TRBJ1-2; no firm D call. The V gene's germline CDR1 is SGHRS and CDR2 YFSETQ. V was clipped by 0 bases and J by 6 bases, with 9 bases between them. CDR3 size: 13 residues. The CDR3 reads CASSLESNDGYTF. The CDR3, as DNA: TGCGCCAGCAGCTTGGAAAGCAATGATGGCTACACCTTC. Full variable domain (outside the CDR3, taken from reference TRBV5-1 and TRBJ1-2): KAGVTQTPRYLIKTRGQQVTLSCSPISGHRSVSWYQQTPGQGLQFLFEYFSETQRNKGNFPGRFSGRQFSNSRSEMNVSTLELGDSALYLCASSLESNDGYTFGSGTRLTVV.

The chain joins TRBV28 to TRBJ2-5; a weak D match, TRBD1 (6 bases). The CDR3 covers 16 residues. CDR1 is MDHEN, CDR2 SYDVKM, per germline. Trimming shortened V by 4 bases and J by 5 bases, and 20 bases separated the two germline ends. CDR3: CASSSYPDSEGETQYF. In nucleotides, the CDR3 is TGTGCCAGCAGTTCTTACCCGGACAGCGAGGGGGAGACCCAGTACTTC.

This chain uses TRBV14 with TRBJ2-5, with 13 bases lining up with TRBD2. The trim removed 1 base at V and 4 bases at J, leaving 0 bases unmatched. Germline CDR1 and CDR2: SGHDN and FVKESK. This CDR3 has 15 residues. The CDR3 loop is CASSQGLAGGETQYF. The CDR3 coding sequence is TGTGCCAGCAGCCAAGGACTAGCGGGAGGAGAGACCCAGTACTTC.